This TCR beta chain originates from a study of shared T cell receptors in the human thymus (dated by TCRdb to about 2021). For context, the study as a whole: The study examined how self-reactive, shared T-cell receptor alpha chains are generated in the human thymus.

The library came from the immunoSEQ multiplex PCR assay. What TCRdb holds here is the immuneACCESS table cut down to in-frame rearrangements. Part of the clones is not present; checked against another copy, under half of the missing clones reflect an unresolved V gene, and the others are unexplained. The sample data list about 540,000 clones, and around 78% of these were observed just once. Of the sample, about 0.013% is held by the ten largest clones. Of note for this clone: The antigen this receptor binds is unknown. No much larger clonotype is one base removed from it; base qualities were not supplied.

CDR1 and CDR2 (SGHAT, FQNNGV) derive from the germline V gene. Measured from the cysteine to the phenylalanine, the CDR3 is 15 residues long. The kept DNA is CDR3 alone, 45 bases in frame from the first base. The trim is 1 base for V and 1 base for J, with a gap of 11 bases between the germline ends. Separately, the same data were catalogued under a study of human thymus T cells. The second investigation adds: In Finland, the donors were immunologically healthy infants who were having open corrective cardiac surgery for congenital heart defects. Thymus tissue was collected as surgical resects that were removed during corrective cardiac surgery. Usage of V and J gene segments appeared to be biased in both the thymic and the peripheral blood repertoires. According to the related research, thymic TCR repertoires were highly overlapping among unrelated individuals. The study described the TCR alpha and beta repertoires in under 10 infant thymus samples and a few matching peripheral blood samples. The cohort included a handful of male and a couple of female infants, with donor ages spanning 7 to 244 days. Thymocytes were freed from the tissue by mechanical means and kept at -70 degrees C as pellets of roughly 10-32 million cells. A QIAsymphony instrument was used to extract genomic DNA from frozen cell pellets. Using the immunoSEQ multiplex PCR assay, the TCRB and TCRAD loci were amplified from a standardized quantity of quality-controlled genomic DNA. The V(D)J region was spanned by amplicons of a length sufficient to cover the CDR3 and to identify V and J genes. Through the commercial immunoSEQ service, the amplicons were sequenced on an Illumina platform. Corrections for primer bias and sequencing errors followed previously described methods, while TCRAD and TCRB definitions were based on the IMGT database. The repertoires were analysed using immunoSEQ Analyzer 3.0 and VDJTools for basic statistics, V/J segment usage, diversity estimates, rarefaction and pairwise overlap. Diversity was estimated using the Chao1, ChaoE, Efron-Thisted, Shannon and inverse Simpson indices, and was also estimated on datasets down-sampled to the size of the smallest sample. Repertoire overlap was determined by strict matching of CDR3 nucleotide sequence, V gene and J gene, and Jaccard-based multidimensional scaling clustering was applied. On average, thymus samples gave about 810,000 unique TCRB clonotypes, whereas blood samples gave roughly 86,000.

The sequenced material came from thymocytes. This receptor was obtained from a boy under three years old with a congenital heart defect. Donor details come from another sample of the same person, matched by shared clones. The rearranged segments are TRBV11-2 and TRBJ2-7; TRBD2 could be the D gene, as 5 bases match. The nucleotides are TGTGCCAGCAGCTTAGTCAGCCGGGGATCCTACGAGCAGTACTTC. It is translated as CASSLVSRGSYEQYF.